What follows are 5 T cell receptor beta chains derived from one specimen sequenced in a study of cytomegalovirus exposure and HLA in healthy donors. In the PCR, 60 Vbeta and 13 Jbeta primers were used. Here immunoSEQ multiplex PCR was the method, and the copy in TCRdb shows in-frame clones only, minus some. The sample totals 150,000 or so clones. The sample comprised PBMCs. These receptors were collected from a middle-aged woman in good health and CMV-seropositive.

The CDR3 sequence is CASSAGTDKYGYTF. The CDR3 bases are TGTGCCAGCAGCGCAGGGACAGATAAATATGGCTACACCTTC. This rearrangement joins TRBV5-4 to TRBJ1-2, with 7 positions matching TRBD1. Trimming took 4 bases from V and 5 from J; bases not matched to a gene: 8. The CDR3 runs 14 residues. Germline values: CDR1 SGHNT, CDR2 YYREEE (reference sequence).

The CDR3: CASSLFPGRVVGELFF. The DNA of the CDR3 is TGTGCCAGCAGTTTATTCCCCGGCAGGGTAGTCGGGGAGCTGTTTTTT. The genes are TRBV28 and TRBJ2-2, with D perhaps matching TRBD1 (5 bases). V lost 1 base to trimming and J lost 7 bases, with 16 bases between them. The CDR3 runs to 16 residues. Germline V lookup: CDR1 MDHEN, CDR2 SYDVKM. Combining the CDR3 with reference TRBV28 and TRBJ2-2 gives the whole variable domain DVKVTQSSRYLVKRTGEKVFLECVQDMDHENMFWYRQDPGLGLRLIYFSYDVKMKEKGDIPEGYSVSREKKERFSLILESASTNQTSMYLCASSLFPGRVVGELFFGEGSRLTVL.

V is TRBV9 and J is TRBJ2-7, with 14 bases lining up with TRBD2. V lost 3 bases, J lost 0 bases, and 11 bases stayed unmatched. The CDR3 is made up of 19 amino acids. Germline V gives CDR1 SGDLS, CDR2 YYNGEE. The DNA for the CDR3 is TGTGCCAGCAGCGGACCCGTAGGACTAGCGGGAGGTACCTCCTACGAGCAGTACTTC. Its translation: CASSGPVGLAGGTSYEQYF.

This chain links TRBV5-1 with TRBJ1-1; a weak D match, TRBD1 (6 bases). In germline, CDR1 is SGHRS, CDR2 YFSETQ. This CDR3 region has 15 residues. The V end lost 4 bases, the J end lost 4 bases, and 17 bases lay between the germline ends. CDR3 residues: CASSVEQGWSTEAFF. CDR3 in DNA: TGCGCCAGCAGCGTGGAACAGGGATGGAGCACTGAAGCTTTCTTT.

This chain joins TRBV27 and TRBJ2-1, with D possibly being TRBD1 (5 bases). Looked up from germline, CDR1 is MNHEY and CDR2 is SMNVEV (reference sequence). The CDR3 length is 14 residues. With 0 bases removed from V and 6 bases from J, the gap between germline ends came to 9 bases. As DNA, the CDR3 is TGTGCCAGCAGTTTATCCCAGGGCTCCAATGAGCAGTTCTTC. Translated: CASSLSQGSNEQFF.